The rows below give T cell receptor beta chains drawn from one sample of a study of blood T cell repertoires in COVID-19. Libraries were prepared by immunoSEQ multiplex PCR; TCRdb keeps only in-frame clonotypes and omits some of them. The sample lists some 62,000 clones; approximately 78% were seen once. Sequenced: peripheral blood. The receptors originated from a man aged 60 to 75 with COVID-19, enrolled during active disease. Each CDR3 is given with its conserved first and last residue. D genes are given only for firm matches. A row's size may be missing; if present it is once, few, many or a size class.

d_call j_call clone_size v_call cdr3_nt cdr3_aa
TRBD1 TRBJ2-7 . TRBV28 TGTGCCAGCGGGCTGGGGGGACAGGTGATCTACGAGCAGTACTTC CASGLGGQVIYEQYF
. TRBJ2-3 . TRBV29-1 TGCAGCGCAGACACGAGCACAGATACGCAGTATTTT CSADTSTDTQYF
. TRBJ1-5 once TRBV27 TGTGCCAGCAGTTTAAACAGATATCAGCCCCAGCATTTT CASSLNRYQPQHF
. TRBJ2-2 many TRBV7-9 TGTGCCAGCAGCTTAGCGCGGAGAACCGGGGAGCTGTTTTTT CASSLARRTGELFF
TRBD1 TRBJ2-5 . TRBV6-5 TGTGCCAGCAGGCCAGGACAGGGGGCTTGGGAGACCCAGTACTTC CASRPGQGAWETQYF
. TRBJ2-7 . TRBV6-5 TGTGCCAGGGACAGATACGAGCAGTACTTC CARDRYEQYF
TRBD1 TRBJ1-1 . TRBV5-1 TGCGCCAGCAGCCGGCCTGACAGGGCGAACACTGAAGCTTTCTTT CASSRPDRANTEAFF
TRBD1 TRBJ2-5 . TRBV2 TGTGCCAGCAGTTTGACAGGGCCGCAAGAGACCCAGTACTTC CASSLTGPQETQYF
. TRBJ2-5 . TRBV5-6 TGTGCCAGCAGCTTGGGGCCACCGGGACTTCAAGAGACCCAGTACTTC CASSLGPPGLQETQYF
. TRBJ1-1 . TRBV5-1 TGCGCCAGCAGCTTGAAGAGGAACACTGAAGCTTTCTTT CASSLKRNTEAFF
TRBD2 TRBJ2-1 . TRBV10-1 TGCGCCAGCAGTTTTTCGCGGGGGGGCACGGCTGAGCAGTTCTTC CASSFSRGGTAEQFF
. TRBJ1-5 . TRBV2 TGTGCCAGCAGTGAAATGGGAGGTGGCAATCAGCCCCAGCATTTT CASSEMGGGNQPQHF
. TRBJ1-2 . TRBV5-1 TGCGCCAGCAGCCCTGGCGGGGATGGGGATGGCTACACCTTC CASSPGGDGDGYTF
TRBD2 TRBJ2-7 . TRBV19 TGTGCCAGTAGTTCACTAGCGGGAGGTTTCAACTACGAGCAGTACTTC CASSSLAGGFNYEQYF
. TRBJ1-1 . TRBV4-2 TGTGCCAGCAGCCAAGAGGGAGATGGCACTGAAGCTTTCTTT CASSQEGDGTEAFF
TRBD2 TRBJ2-3 . TRBV5-4 TGTGCCAGCAGCTTGAACGGGGGGGCGGGCACAGATACGCAGTATTTT CASSLNGGAGTDTQYF
. TRBJ1-1 . TRBV29-1 TGCAGCGTCGAAACAGAGCACACTGAAGCTTTCTTT CSVETEHTEAFF
. TRBJ2-1 . TRBV4-2 TGTGCCAGCAGCCAAGATACGGCCTACAATGAGCAGTTCTTC CASSQDTAYNEQFF
. TRBJ2-7 once TRBV20-1 TGCAGTGCTAGAATCAGGCACGAGCAGTACTTC CSARIRHEQYF
. TRBJ2-3 . TRBV5-1 TGCGCCAGCAGCTTGGAACCTAGCGAAACAGATACGCAGTATTTT CASSLEPSETDTQYF
TRBD2 TRBJ2-1 . TRBV6-1 TGTGCCAGCAGTGAAAGGGGACTAGCGGGATGGGAGCAGTTCTTC CASSERGLAGWEQFF
TRBD2 TRBJ2-1 . TRBV6-4 TGTGCCAGCAGTGCCGGGACTAGCGGGAACAATGAGCAGTTCTTC CASSAGTSGNNEQFF
. TRBJ2-1 . TRBV29-1 TGCAGCGTTGAATATCGAGCATTCACTGAGCAGTTCTTC CSVEYRAFTEQFF
TRBD1 TRBJ1-1 few TRBV29-1 TGCAGCGCTGACAGGGATGGGACTGAAGCTTTCTTT CSADRDGTEAFF
TRBD1 TRBJ2-5 . TRBV5-6 TGTGCCAGCAGCTCGTACAGGGGCCTTGGGAGAGGGTCGGAGACCCAGTACTTC CASSSYRGLGRGSETQYF
TRBD1 TRBJ2-3 . TRBV11-3 TGTGCCAGCAGCAGTGGACAGGGGGCGGGAGATACGCAGTATTTT CASSSGQGAGDTQYF
. TRBJ1-5 few TRBV30 TGTGCCTGGAGTTTGGGCTCTTTGGGCCCCCAGCATTTT CAWSLGSLGPQHF
. TRBJ1-3 . TRBV7-9 TGTGCCAACGCTGCCAGGGGAGACACCATATATTTT CANAARGDTIYF
TRBD2 TRBJ2-1 . TRBV7-9 TGTGCCAGCAGCTTTGGGACTAGCGGGGCGGTGGACAATGAGCAGTTCTTC CASSFGTSGAVDNEQFF
. TRBJ2-7 . TRBV11-3 TGTGCCAGCAGCGACCACCGGACTCGTGCCTACGAGCAGTACTTC CASSDHRTRAYEQYF
. TRBJ2-7 once TRBV30 TGTGCCTGGAACCTCGTCGGGAGACTGTACGAGCAGTACTTC CAWNLVGRLYEQYF
. TRBJ2-3 . TRBV7-9 TGTGCCAGCAGCCCCGGAGGGTGGACCACAGATACGCAGTATTTT CASSPGGWTTDTQYF
. TRBJ1-1 . TRBV12-3/TRBV12-4 TGTGCCAGCAGGATCAGGGAGGCGGCTGAAGCTTTCTTT CASRIREAAEAFF
TRBD2 TRBJ2-5 few TRBV7-3 TGTGCCAGCGGACTAGCGGGGGCAACCGGAGAGACCCAGTACTTC CASGLAGATGETQYF
TRBD1 TRBJ1-1 . TRBV19 TGTGCCAGTAGTCCCGGGACAGGGAGCCTTGAAGCTTTCTTT CASSPGTGSLEAFF
. TRBJ2-7 . TRBV7-5 TGTGTCAGAAGCTTTTTCGGTAACGAGCAGTACTTC CVRSFFGNEQYF
. TRBJ2-1 . TRBV30 TGTGCCTGGAGCCGGGACAGGGTGTCTGTTGTAGCGGGACATGAGCAGTTCTTC CAWSRDRVSVVAGHEQFF
TRBD2 TRBJ2-7 . TRBV2 TGTGCCAGCAAAGCTAGCGGGGGGCGGGGGGAGCAGTACTTC CASKASGGRGEQYF
TRBD2 TRBJ2-1 . TRBV28 TGTGCCAGCATCCTGGGGACTAGCGGGGACCGGTTCTTC CASILGTSGDRFF
TRBD2 TRBJ2-3 . TRBV5-4 TGTGCCAGCAGTTCTTCCGAGCAGCGGGGGGGCACAGATACGCAGTATTTT CASSSSEQRGGTDTQYF
TRBD2 TRBJ2-1 . TRBV7-2 TGTGCCAGCAGCTTATCCGTGACTAGCGGTCATGAGCAGTTCTTC CASSLSVTSGHEQFF
TRBD1 TRBJ1-1 . TRBV19 TGTGCCAGTAGTACCAGGGGGCACACTGAAGCTTTCTTT CASSTRGHTEAFF
TRBD1 TRBJ1-4 . TRBV24-1 TGTGCCACCAGTGATTTGCAGACCCCTGGGACAGGGATTAAAGTGTTTTTT CATSDLQTPGTGIKVFF
. TRBJ2-5 . TRBV4-1 TGCGCCAGCAGCCAAGAGGAGGGGAGCCAGTACTTC CASSQEEGSQYF
. TRBJ2-5 . TRBV5-1 TGCGCCAGCAGCGGCTCTTTCCAAGAGACCCAGTACTTC CASSGSFQETQYF
. TRBJ2-1 . TRBV5-1 TGCGCCAGCAGCTTGACCATAAGTGCACAGCCCAATGAGCAGTTCTTC CASSLTISAQPNEQFF
. TRBJ2-7 . TRBV5-5 TGTGCCAGCAGCCCGACACCCGCAGGCCACGAGCAGTACTTC CASSPTPAGHEQYF
. TRBJ1-6 . TRBV19 TGTGCCAGTAGTATAGCCGGGGGGAGGAATTCACCCCTCCACTTT CASSIAGGRNSPLHF
TRBD1 TRBJ1-4 . TRBV7-9 TGTGCCAGCAGCCAGACAGGGCTTGGTGAAAAACTGTTTTTT CASSQTGLGEKLFF
. TRBJ1-2 . TRBV28 TGTGCCAGCATAACCCCAGGGAGGGATGGCTACACCTTC CASITPGRDGYTF
. TRBJ1-6 once TRBV24-1 TGTGCCACCAGTGACCCGACAGGAAGCTCCTATAATTCACCCCTCCACTTT CATSDPTGSSYNSPLHF
TRBD1 TRBJ1-6 . TRBV28 TGTGCCAGCAGGGAGGGACAGGCGAATTCACCCCTCCACTTT CASREGQANSPLHF
TRBD2 TRBJ2-3 . TRBV5-4 TGTGCCAGCAGCTTTGCCGGGAGGGGAGATACGCAGTATTTT CASSFAGRGDTQYF
TRBD1 TRBJ1-2 . TRBV9 TGTGCCAGCAGCGTCTACACAGGGGGAGGCTACACCTTC CASSVYTGGGYTF
. TRBJ1-1 . TRBV3-1/TRBV3-2 TGTGCCAGCAGCCAAGTCTCGAACACTGAAGCTTTCTTT CASSQVSNTEAFF
TRBD2 TRBJ2-1 . TRBV11-3 TGTGCCAGCAGCCCAGCGGGGGCAGGAGGCCAACTAGCGAAGTTCTTC CASSPAGAGGQLAKFF
. TRBJ2-2 . TRBV21-1 TGTGCCACCCGACATAATATCGGGGAGCTGTTTTTT CATRHNIGELFF